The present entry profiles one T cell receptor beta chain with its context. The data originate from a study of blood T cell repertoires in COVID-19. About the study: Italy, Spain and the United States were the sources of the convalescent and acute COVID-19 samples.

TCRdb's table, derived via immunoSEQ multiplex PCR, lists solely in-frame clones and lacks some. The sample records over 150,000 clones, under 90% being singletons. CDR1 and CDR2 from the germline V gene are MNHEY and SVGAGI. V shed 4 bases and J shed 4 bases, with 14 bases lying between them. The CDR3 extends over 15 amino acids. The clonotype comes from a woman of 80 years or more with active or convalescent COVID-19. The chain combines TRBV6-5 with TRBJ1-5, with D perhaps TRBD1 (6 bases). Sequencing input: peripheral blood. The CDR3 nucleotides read TGTGCCAGCAGTTGGACGGGGGGGCGGAATCAGCCCCAGCATTTT. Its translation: CASSWTGGRNQPQHF.